What follows are 14 T cell receptor beta chains derived from one specimen sequenced in a study of post-analysis software for immune sequencing data. cDNA libraries for TCR beta contained unique molecular identifiers. TCRdb reprocessed the PCR reads with MiXCR, giving one entry per CDR3 protein. The profile shows approximately 570,000 distinct CDR3 sequences, 44% of them singletons. Study observations and caveats: Patients showed TRBV5-6, TRBV5-1 and TRBV20-1 among a few TRBV segments more frequent than in controls.

For these TCRs, the target antigens are not known. The source material was blood. These receptors originate from a girl under 18 with multiple sclerosis.

This clonotype appeared once. This sequence joins TRBV12-3 or TRBV12-4 and TRBJ2-1; D is ambiguous. CDR3 size: 13 residues. Between the trimmed V and J ends, which lost 7 bases and 0 bases, there was a span of 7 bases. The CDR3 sequence: CASTVSSYNEQFF. The CDR3 DNA sequence: TGTGCCAGCACGGTAAGCTCCTACAATGAGCAGTTCTTC.

This clonotype was seen once. This rearrangement joins TRBV13 to TRBJ2-3; D unclear. Germline loops: CDR1 PRHDT, CDR2 FYEKMQ (reference sequence). The CDR3 spans 16 residues. V lost 2 bases and J 0 bases, leaving 12 bases between the germline ends. The CDR3 sequence is CASSLRADISTDTQYF. The CDR3, as DNA: TGTGCCAGCAGCTTACGTGCTGACATAAGCACAGATACGCAGTATTTT.

This clonotype was counted ten times or more. The J gene is TRBJ2-1, the V gene TRBV6-4; TRBD1 might be the D (6 bases). Germline CDR1 MRHNA, CDR2 SNTAGT. Trimming left V 2 bases short and J 5 bases short, with 7 bases between. There are 13 residues in the CDR3. The CDR3 reads CASSDGTNNEQFF. CDR3 nucleotides: TGTGCCAGCAGTGACGGGACAAACAATGAGCAGTTCTTC.

The V and J genes are TRBV12-3 or TRBV12-4 and TRBJ1-2; tentatively, D is TRBD1 (6 bases). Trimming took off 5 bases at V and 4 bases at J, with 14 bases between the two ends. The CDR3 spans 14 residues. In DNA form, the CDR3 reads TGTGCCAGCAGTCCCGGACAGTTTCTCTATGGCTACACCTTC. This gives the protein CASSPGQFLYGYTF.

The genes are TRBV28 and TRBJ2-3; D gene uncertain. Germline assignment: CDR1 MDHEN and CDR2 SYDVKM. The ends were cut back, 2 bases at V and 2 bases at J, with 8 bases in the middle. This CDR3 is built from 14 residues. The CDR3 DNA is TGTGCCAGCAGTTTAACCCCCCTCACAGATACGCAGTATTTT. It specifies CASSLTPLTDTQYF.

This clonotype was detected only a few times. This chain joins TRBV29-1 and TRBJ2-7; unclear D gene. V was clipped by 3 bases and J by 2 bases, with 8 bases between them. This CDR3 is built from 12 residues. The germline CDR1 and CDR2 sequences are SQVTM and ANQGSEA. CDR3 loop: CSVEGNTYEQYF. DNA of the CDR3: TGCAGCGTTGAGGGGAACACCTACGAGCAGTACTTC.

V is TRBV6-1 and J is TRBJ1-1; possible D gene TRBD1, 5 bases. The CDR3 is 14 residues long. Germline CDR1 and CDR2: MNHNS and SASEGT. Trimming pared 6 bases from V and 3 bases from J, leaving 14 bases between. CDR3 loop: CASRGTASDTEAFF. Written as DNA, the CDR3 is TGTGCCAGCAGGGGGACCGCTTCTGACACTGAAGCTTTCTTT.

This clonotype was seen more than once but under ten times. The chain couples TRBV5-1 to TRBJ2-5; 8 bases map to TRBD2. Trimming removed 4 bases from V and 5 bases from J; junction bases left unmatched: 10. Germline CDR1 and CDR2: SGHRS and YFSETQ. The CDR3 covers 15 residues. The CDR3 sequence: CASSAALAGGETQYF. The CDR3, as DNA: TGCGCCAGCAGCGCCGCTCTAGCGGGCGGGGAGACCCAGTACTTC. Combining the CDR3 with reference TRBV5-1 and TRBJ2-5 gives the whole variable domain KAGVTQTPRYLIKTRGQQVTLSCSPISGHRSVSWYQQTPGQGLQFLFEYFSETQRNKGNFPGRFSGRQFSNSRSEMNVSTLELGDSALYLCASSAALAGGETQYFGPGTRLLVL.

Turning to this clonotype: At one of its ends the junction is not consistent with the germline gene, which may arise from a read error. CDR3 nucleotides: TGCAGCGATGAAAGGACAGGGCGCCAAGACAGTTACGAGCAGTACTTC. This translates into CSDERTGRQDSYEQYF. V usage is TRBV29-1 and J usage is TRBJ2-7; 8 nucleotides align to TRBD1. The CDR3 is 16 amino acids. Germline values: CDR1 SQVTM, CDR2 ANQGSEA.

The chain combines TRBV7-2 with TRBJ2-7, with D uncertain. V dropped 4 bases and J dropped 7 bases, with 8 bases sitting between them. This CDR3 spans 11 amino acids. The germline V gene encodes CDR1 SGHTA and CDR2 FQGNSA. CDR3 coding DNA: TGTGCCAGCAGCTCATTATTGGAGCAGTACTTC. Encoded protein: CASSSLLEQYF.

This clonotype was seen a few times. The chain couples TRBV9 to TRBJ1-2; D remains unclear. This CDR3 region has 17 residues. The germline CDR1 and CDR2 sequences are SGDLS and YYNGEE. V was shortened by 0 bases and J by 1 base, with 16 bases between the two germline ends. The CDR3 DNA is TGTGCCAGCAGCGTAGGCTCCGGGCAGGCGATTAACTATGGCTACACCTTC. Its protein is CASSVGSGQAINYGYTF.

The chain joins TRBV12-3 or TRBV12-4 to TRBJ2-7; either TRBD1 or TRBD2 may fit D (5 bases each). The CDR3 length is 13 residues. Trimming took off 2 bases at V and 6 bases at J, with 11 bases between the two ends. CDR3 DNA sequence: TGTGCCAGCAGTTTACCGTTGAGGGGCGAGCAGTACTTC. Protein: CASSLPLRGEQYF.

The rearrangement links TRBV12-3 or TRBV12-4 to TRBJ2-7; 11 bases agree with TRBD2. The CDR3 is 11 residues long. V shed 4 bases, J shed 11 bases, and the junction held 1 base outside the gene matches. The CDR3 bases are TGTGCCAGCAGTTGGGGACTAGCGGAGTACTTC. This codes for CASSWGLAEYF.

The chain employs TRBV12-3 or TRBV12-4 and TRBJ1-5; D not resolved. This CDR3 has 13 residues. The germline V and J ends were trimmed by 7 bases and 3 bases, with 10 bases remaining between them. The CDR3 DNA sequence: TGTGCCAGCACCTTCCAGGCCAATCAGCCCCAGCATTTT. This gives the protein CASTFQANQPQHF.